This is a list of T cell receptor beta chains from one sample in a study of shared clonotypes between healthy human individuals. Clones were sequenced by immunoSEQ multiplex PCR, and TCRdb holds only the in-frame ones, with some missing. The table has around 1.9 million clones, 90% to 95% seen once. The sample taken for sequencing was naive CD8+ T cells from PBMCs. The receptors were sampled from a man younger than 30 in good health. Some clones in this sample may be carry-over from other donors' samples. Each CDR3 is given with its conserved first and last residue. D genes are given only for firm matches. Clone size is not always given. Where it is, it says once, few, many or a class for expanded clones.

d_gene: TRBD2; v_gene: TRBV29-1; j_gene: TRBJ2-7; abundance: once; CDR3aa: CSVEGTSGRALYEQYF; CDR3nt: TGCAGCGTTGAAGGGACTAGCGGGAGGGCCCTCTACGAGCAGTACTTC
d_gene: NA; v_gene: TRBV5-1; j_gene: TRBJ2-7; abundance: NA; CDR3aa: CASSWGSAIDEQYF; CDR3nt: TGCGCCAGCAGCTGGGGATCGGCCATCGACGAGCAGTACTTC
d_gene: TRBD2; v_gene: TRBV11-2; j_gene: TRBJ2-1; abundance: NA; CDR3aa: CASIPRSGLQQFF; CDR3nt: TGTGCCAGCATCCCCCGGTCGGGACTACAACAGTTCTTC
d_gene: NA; v_gene: TRBV9; j_gene: TRBJ1-1; abundance: once; CDR3aa: CASSVGGSWNTEAFF; CDR3nt: TGTGCCAGCAGCGTAGGGGGCAGCTGGAACACTGAAGCTTTCTTT
d_gene: TRBD1; v_gene: TRBV19; j_gene: TRBJ1-5; abundance: NA; CDR3aa: CASSFMDRVSNQPQHF; CDR3nt: TGTGCCAGTAGTTTCATGGACAGGGTCAGCAATCAGCCCCAGCATTTT
d_gene: TRBD1; v_gene: TRBV7-3; j_gene: TRBJ2-1; abundance: NA; CDR3aa: CASSLGLRGPGNEQFF; CDR3nt: TGTGCCAGCAGCTTGGGGTTAAGGGGGCCGGGTAATGAGCAGTTCTTC
d_gene: NA; v_gene: TRBV30; j_gene: TRBJ1-2; abundance: NA; CDR3aa: CAWSEAPGYGYTF; CDR3nt: TGTGCCTGGAGTGAGGCCCCGGGGTATGGCTACACCTTC
d_gene: NA; v_gene: TRBV4-1; j_gene: TRBJ2-1; abundance: NA; CDR3aa: CASSQKDGNNEQFF; CDR3nt: TGCGCCAGCAGCCAAAAGGACGGCAACAATGAGCAGTTCTTC
d_gene: NA; v_gene: TRBV19; j_gene: TRBJ1-5; abundance: NA; CDR3aa: CASKHGGADGGWNQPQHF; CDR3nt: TGTGCCTCAAAACACGGCGGGGCGGATGGAGGATGGAATCAGCCCCAGCATTTT
d_gene: TRBD1; v_gene: TRBV19; j_gene: TRBJ1-5; abundance: NA; CDR3aa: CASRQGNQPQHF; CDR3nt: TGTGCCAGTAGACAGGGGAATCAGCCCCAGCATTTT
d_gene: TRBD2; v_gene: TRBV27; j_gene: TRBJ2-7; abundance: NA; CDR3aa: CASRSSGRAPYEQYF; CDR3nt: TGTGCCAGCAGAAGTAGCGGGAGGGCCCCCTACGAGCAGTACTTC
d_gene: NA; v_gene: TRBV6-6; j_gene: TRBJ1-4; abundance: NA; CDR3aa: CASSPGLFNEKLFF; CDR3nt: TGTGCCAGCAGTCCGGGGCTGTTTAATGAAAAACTGTTTTTT
d_gene: TRBD2; v_gene: TRBV12-5; j_gene: TRBJ2-1; abundance: NA; CDR3aa: CASGLATSGTNEQFF; CDR3nt: TGTGCTAGTGGTTTGGCGACTAGCGGGACGAATGAGCAGTTCTTC
d_gene: NA; v_gene: TRBV6-6; j_gene: TRBJ2-5; abundance: NA; CDR3aa: CASREQGETQYF; CDR3nt: TGTGCCAGCAGGGAACAGGGAGAGACCCAGTACTTC
d_gene: NA; v_gene: TRBV14; j_gene: TRBJ1-2; abundance: NA; CDR3aa: CASSQDQAGAYGYTF; CDR3nt: TGTGCCAGCAGCCAAGATCAGGCAGGGGCCTATGGCTACACCTTC
d_gene: NA; v_gene: TRBV19; j_gene: TRBJ2-5; abundance: NA; CDR3aa: CASSIRTVGETQYF; CDR3nt: TGTGCCAGTAGTATCCGGACAGTGGGAGAGACCCAGTACTTC
d_gene: TRBD1; v_gene: TRBV6-5; j_gene: TRBJ2-7; abundance: NA; CDR3aa: CASSYSSTGDSYEQYF; CDR3nt: TGTGCCAGCAGTTACTCGTCAACAGGGGATTCCTACGAGCAGTACTTC
d_gene: TRBD1; v_gene: TRBV29-1; j_gene: TRBJ2-1; abundance: NA; CDR3aa: CSVYGQGPYNEQFF; CDR3nt: TGCAGCGTTTACGGACAGGGGCCCTACAATGAGCAGTTCTTC
d_gene: TRBD1; v_gene: TRBV9; j_gene: TRBJ2-6; abundance: NA; CDR3aa: CASSFPTGSSGANVLTF; CDR3nt: TGTGCCAGCAGCTTCCCGACAGGGAGCTCTGGGGCCAACGTCCTGACTTTC
d_gene: NA; v_gene: TRBV28; j_gene: TRBJ1-3; abundance: NA; CDR3aa: CASRSIRSNSGNTIYF; CDR3nt: TGTGCCAGCAGGTCCATCCGGTCCAACTCTGGAAACACCATATATTTT
d_gene: TRBD2; v_gene: TRBV18; j_gene: TRBJ2-5; abundance: NA; CDR3aa: CASSPGARLATQETQYF; CDR3nt: TGTGCCAGCTCACCAGGAGCAAGACTAGCGACACAAGAGACCCAGTACTTC
d_gene: NA; v_gene: TRBV28; j_gene: TRBJ2-5; abundance: NA; CDR3aa: CASSFPGSEETQYF; CDR3nt: TGTGCCAGCAGTTTTCCAGGGTCAGAAGAGACCCAGTACTTC
d_gene: NA; v_gene: TRBV15; j_gene: TRBJ2-1; abundance: NA; CDR3aa: CATRDGDNEQFF; CDR3nt: TGTGCCACCAGGGATGGGGACAATGAGCAGTTCTTC
d_gene: NA; v_gene: TRBV6-1; j_gene: TRBJ2-1; abundance: NA; CDR3aa: CASSEARREQFF; CDR3nt: TGTGCCAGCAGTGAAGCGCGTAGGGAGCAGTTCTTC
d_gene: NA; v_gene: TRBV4-3; j_gene: TRBJ1-5; abundance: NA; CDR3aa: CASSQDWQGNQPQHF; CDR3nt: TGCGCCAGCAGCCAAGATTGGCAGGGGAATCAGCCCCAGCATTTT
d_gene: TRBD1; v_gene: TRBV2; j_gene: TRBJ2-2; abundance: NA; CDR3aa: CAKGQGMNTGELFF; CDR3nt: TGTGCCAAGGGACAGGGGATGAACACCGGGGAGCTGTTTTTT